This T cell receptor (beta chain) is drawn from a study of blood T cells in healthy people across ages. Primed by a sample-barcoded 5' primer and a J-beta primer mix, a second PCR proceeded for about 7 to 11 cycles. TCRdb passed the 5' RACE reads through MiXCR, listing each CDR3 protein once. The data show approximately 800,000 distinct CDR3 sequences, roughly 56% seen once. The CDR3 loop spans 15 amino acids. CDR1 and CDR2 (germline): SQVTM, ANQGSEA. The V gene lost 4 bases and the J gene lost 6 bases, with 20 bases spanning the gap. This clonotype was detected a few times. The receptor was derived from a man aged 35 to 55 in good health. The chain couples TRBV29-1 to TRBJ2-3, with D perhaps assigned TRBD1 or TRBD2 (5 bases each). The sequencing input was blood. The chain's CDR3 is CSVVTGTVGTDTQYF. The CDR3 DNA reads as TGCAGCGTTGTAACAGGCACAGTTGGGACCGATACGCAGTATTTT.